This TCR beta chain was recovered during a study of T-cell memory formation after mild COVID-19. Study overall: TCR clusters were mostly confined to one donor each. Points from the study as a whole: Clones shrinking between day 15 and 85 showed a balanced CD4/CD8 split, and those that grew later tilted toward CD4+. A subset of responding clones appeared in pre-infection memory, suggesting cross-reactive memory joined. CM and EM subsets held most contracting CD4+ clones; EMRA held CD8+ ones.

Between the trimmed V and J ends, which lost 2 bases and 0 bases, there was a span of 14 bases. Germline loops: CDR1 MNHEY, CDR2 SVGAGI. CDR3 length: 17 residues. Worth noting for this clonotype: The antigen remains undetermined.

TCRdb re-analysed the 5' RACE reads in MiXCR, keeping a single row per CDR3 protein. The sample has about 150,000 distinct CDR3 sequences, around 5.8% seen once. The V and J genes are TRBV6-5 and TRBJ1-5; D remains unclear. Material for sequencing was PBMCs or a T cell subset sorted from them (not recorded which). The sequence was obtained from an adult woman who had mild COVID-19 (a few samples of this study predate the infection). Cell type and time point are not known. The CDR3 DNA reads TGTGCCAGCAGTTACAGGGCCCGAGGCTCTAGCAATCAGCCCCAGCATTTT. Translated, it gives CASSYRARGSSNQPQHF.